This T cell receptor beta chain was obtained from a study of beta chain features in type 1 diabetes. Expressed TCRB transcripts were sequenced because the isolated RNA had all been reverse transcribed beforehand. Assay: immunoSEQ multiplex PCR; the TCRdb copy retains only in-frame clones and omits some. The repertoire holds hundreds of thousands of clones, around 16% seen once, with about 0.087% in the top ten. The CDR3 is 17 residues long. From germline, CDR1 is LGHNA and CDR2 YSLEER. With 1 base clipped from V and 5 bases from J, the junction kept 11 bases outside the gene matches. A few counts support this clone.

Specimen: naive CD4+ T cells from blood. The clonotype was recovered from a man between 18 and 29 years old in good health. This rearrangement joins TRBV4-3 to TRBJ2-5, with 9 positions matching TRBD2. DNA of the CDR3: TGCGCCAGCAGCCAAGGCAGCAGGCGGGGGGGCGGTGAGACCCAGTACTTC. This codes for CASSQGSRRGGGETQYF.